The sequence of this TCR beta chain was determined in a study of shared clonotypes between healthy human individuals. On the study more broadly: Contributing individuals were a couple of females and a few males aged 18 to 49.

Spread over ten immunoSEQ deep assay plates, unsorted PBMC DNA underwent sequencing. Under the authors' procedure: Quality scores were absent from the junction-only immunoSEQ sequences, so filtering differed. Some clones are missing from TCRdb's copy, which holds only in-frame ones; the method was immunoSEQ multiplex PCR. V, J and clone size reflect that table, while D and trimming were determined from the DNA. Of 400,000 to 550,000 clones in the sample, 79% were seen once. In germline, CDR1 is MGHDK, CDR2 SYGVNS. The CDR3 has 15 residues. The chain combines TRBV25-1 with TRBJ2-5; D is uncertain. The DNA end is more similar to TRBJ2-7, so the J call may be wrong. The sequenced sample was PBMCs. This receptor was identified in a woman between 40 and 50 years old in good health. Some clones in this sample may be carry-over from other donors' samples. The CDR3 DNA sequence: TGTGCCAGCAGTGAAGAGGAAGAGGCGACCTACGAGCAGTACTTC. Translated: CASSEEEEATYEQYF.